The 18 T cell receptor beta chains given below trace back to one sample, sequenced in a study of response to subunit inactivated influenza vaccine. TCRdb fed the RT-PCR reads into MiXCR, producing one record per CDR3 protein. The sample records about 160,000 distinct CDR3 sequences, approximately 11% being singletons. Specimen: non-naive T cells sorted from PBMCs, collected 35 to 45 days after vaccination. The source of these receptors is a man aged 50-60 years who received an inactivated influenza vaccine.

The table lists this clonotype with many counts. This chain joins TRBV20-1 and TRBJ1-2; 8 positions match TRBD1. Germline V lookup: CDR1 DFQATT, CDR2 SNEGSKA (reference sequence). Trimming took 4 bases from V and 6 from J; bases not matched to a gene: 7. CDR3 size: 13 residues. The CDR3 region has the DNA TGCAGTGCTATGGGCCAGGGGGCCGATGGCTACACCTTC. Amino acids: CSAMGQGADGYTF.

This clonotype was counted ten times or more. This chain joins TRBV7-2 and TRBJ2-5; 10 bases align to TRBD1. Germline CDR1 and CDR2: SGHTA and FQGNSA. This CDR3 region has 13 residues. V shed 5 bases, J shed 4 bases, and the junction held 1 base outside the gene matches. Here the CDR3 reads CASSRDRGETQYF. The DNA of the CDR3 is TGTGCCAGCAGCCGGGACAGGGGAGAGACCCAGTACTTC.

The V gene is TRBV12-3 or TRBV12-4, the J gene TRBJ1-2, with D uncertain. This CDR3 has 12 amino acids. V was clipped by 6 bases and J by 3 bases, with 8 bases between them. The CDR3 protein is CASSAWDYGYTF. The CDR3 nucleotides read TGTGCCAGCAGCGCGTGGGACTATGGCTACACCTTC.

This clonotype appeared many times. CDR3 sequence reads: CASSLTGYQETQYF. CDR3 nucleotides: TGTGCCAGCAGCTTGACAGGGTACCAAGAGACCCAGTACTTC. V usage is TRBV5-5 and J usage is TRBJ2-5; TRBD1 might be the D (6 bases). V was pared by 1 base and J by 0 bases, with 7 bases between. Germline CDR1 SGHKS, CDR2 YYEKEE (reference sequence). CDR3 length: 14 residues.

The gene calls are TRBV7-9 and TRBJ2-5; 8 bases match TRBD1. V gave up 4 bases and J gave up 5 bases; unmatched junction bases: 6. The germline CDR1 and CDR2 sequences are SEHNR and FQNEAQ (reference sequence). This CDR3 region has 14 residues. The CDR3 DNA sequence: TGTGCCAGCAGCTCCTGGACAGGGCCGGAGACCCAGTACTTC. Its translation: CASSSWTGPETQYF.

The rearrangement links TRBV30 to TRBJ1-2; TRBD1 might be the D (5 bases). V gave up 6 bases and J gave up 3 bases, with 11 bases separating them. The germline gives CDR1 GTSNPN, CDR2 SVGIG (reference sequence). This CDR3 region has 12 residues. The CDR3 sequence is CACLLGDYGYTF. In nucleotides, the CDR3 is TGTGCCTGCTTGTTGGGGGACTATGGCTACACCTTC.

This clonotype appeared a few times. V and J are TRBV6-1 and TRBJ1-5; 8 nucleotides align to TRBD1. The CDR3 runs to 18 residues. The trim removed 6 bases at V and 0 bases at J, leaving 13 bases unmatched. Germline lookup yields CDR1 MNHNS and CDR2 SASEGT. For the CDR3, the DNA is TGTGCCAGCAGCCTATCATGGACAGGGAAATATAGCAATCAGCCCCAGCATTTT. Its protein is CASSLSWTGKYSNQPQHF.

By frequency in the sample, this clonotype is medium-sized. The chain links TRBV5-1 to TRBJ2-7, with 8 positions matching TRBD1. After removal of 1 base from V and 2 bases from J, the junction contained 2 bases not matched to a gene. The CDR3 spans 14 residues. Germline CDR1 and CDR2: SGHRS and YFSETQ. The CDR3: CASSLTGGTYEQYF. CDR3 in DNA: TGCGCCAGCAGCTTGACAGGGGGGACCTACGAGCAGTACTTC.

V and J are TRBV5-6 and TRBJ1-5; D gene ambiguous. The germline V and J ends were trimmed by 1 base and 9 bases, with 11 bases remaining between them. There are 13 residues in the CDR3. From germline, CDR1 is SGHDT and CDR2 YYEEEE. CDR3 nucleotides: TGTGCCAGCAGCTTGACAGCCGGTGGGCCCCAGCATTTT. It codes for CASSLTAGGPQHF.

Ten or more counts support this clonotype. The genes are TRBV6-2 or TRBV6-3 and TRBJ2-7; D may be TRBD2 (5 bases). The germline gives CDR1 MNHEY, CDR2 SVGEGT. Trimming shortened V by 6 bases and J by 4 bases, and 19 bases separated the two germline ends. The CDR3 runs 15 residues. The CDR3 coding sequence is TGTGCCAGCAGACCTAGACAACTAGGCGATTACGAGCAGTACTTC. It specifies CASRPRQLGDYEQYF.

This clonotype has at least ten counts. J is TRBJ2-5 and V is TRBV7-8, with 9 bases matching TRBD1. The CDR3 loop spans 15 amino acids. In germline, CDR1 is SGHVS, CDR2 FQNEAQ. Trimming cost V 5 bases and J 6 bases; bases outside gene matches: 10. CDR3 nucleotides: TGTGCCAGCAGCGCGTACTACAGGGGGCTGAAGACCCAGTACTTC. Translated: CASSAYYRGLKTQYF.

This clonotype has a handful of counts. J is TRBJ2-5 and V is TRBV15; perhaps D is TRBD1 or TRBD2 (5 bases each). The CDR3 spans 15 residues. CDR1 is LNHNV, CDR2 YYDKDF, per germline (reference sequence). Trimming shortened V by 4 bases and J by 1 base, and 13 bases separated the two germline ends. The CDR3 protein is CATSNSGRFQETQYF. The CDR3 DNA follows: TGTGCCACCAGCAATTCGGGACGGTTCCAAGAGACCCAGTACTTC. The full variable domain, rest sourced from reference TRBV15 and TRBJ2-5, is DAMVIQNPRYQVTQFGKPVTLSCSQTLNHNVMYWYQQKSSQAPKLLFHYYDKDFNNEADTPDNFQSRRPNTSFCFLDIRSPGLGDTAMYLCATSNSGRFQETQYFGPGTRLLVL.

This sequence joins TRBV6-5 and TRBJ2-4; 10 bases agree with TRBD1. V lost 4 bases, J lost 2 bases, and 5 bases stayed unmatched. In germline, CDR1 is MNHEY, CDR2 SVGAGI. CDR3 size: 16 residues. DNA for the CDR3: TGTGCCAGCAGTTCCGGACAGGGGGTCCCCAAAAACATTCAGTACTTC. Translating gives CASSSGQGVPKNIQYF.

In the case of this clonotype: A much larger clone differs from this one at a single base, so this may be a read error. The chain employs TRBV28 and TRBJ2-5, with D perhaps TRBD2 (5 bases). Per the germline V gene, CDR1 is MDHEN and CDR2 is SYDVKM. The CDR3 has 14 amino acids. CDR3 residues: CTSSSADLKETQYF. The CDR3 DNA is TGTACCAGCAGCTCCGCGGACTTGAAAGAGACCCAGTACTTC.

The chain links TRBV6-1 to TRBJ1-1, with D perhaps matching TRBD1 (5 bases). Germline V gene data show CDR1 as MNHNS and CDR2 as SASEGT. V lost 6 bases, J lost 1 base, and 15 bases lay in between. There are 15 residues in the CDR3. The CDR3 spells CASRPRDSRNTEAFF. DNA for the CDR3: TGTGCCAGCAGACCGCGGGACTCTAGGAACACTGAAGCTTTCTTT.

The rearrangement joins TRBV7-6 to TRBJ2-7, with 9 bases aligning to TRBD1. CDR3 length: 14 amino acids. Trimming at V came to 0 bases and at J to 5 bases, leaving 2 bases not matched to a gene. The V gene's germline CDR1 is SGHVS and CDR2 FNYEAQ. DNA of the CDR3: TGTGCCAGCAGCTTAGCGACAGGGGGTGACGAGCAGTACTTC. It yields the protein CASSLATGGDEQYF.

A few counts support this clonotype. The chain is built from TRBV18 and TRBJ2-7; 12 bases are a match to TRBD2. The J segment lost 3 bases and the V segment lost 2 bases, leaving 11 bases of the junction unmatched. Germline V gene lookup returns CDR1 KGHSH and CDR2 LQKENI. This CDR3 is 18 amino acids long. CDR3 sequence reads: CASSPSSGRDAFIYEQYF. In DNA, the CDR3 is TGTGCCAGCTCACCATCTAGCGGGAGGGATGCATTCATCTACGAGCAGTACTTC.

This clonotype was counted a few times. The chain links TRBV20-1 to TRBJ1-3; D call uncertain. Trimming removed 4 bases from V and 4 bases from J, with 14 bases in between. Germline CDR1 and CDR2: DFQATT and SNEGSKA (reference sequence). CDR3 length equals 14 residues. The CDR3 DNA is TGCAGTGCTAAGGACTGGGCCCCGGGAAACACCATATATTTT. It encodes CSAKDWAPGNTIYF.